Listed below are T cell receptor beta chains from one sample, sequenced in a study of T cells in Graves' hyperthyroidism and ophthalmopathy. TCRdb reprocessed the multiplex PCR reads via MiXCR and lists one record per CDR3 protein. The sample records about 46,000 distinct CDR3 sequences, 45% to 50% being singletons. The source material was peripheral blood or thyroid tissue (not recorded which). These receptors all stem from a woman in her fifties or sixties with Graves' hyperthyroidism. The CDR3 runs from the conserved cysteine through the conserved F or W. Each record gives: D gene, V gene, clone size, J gene, CDR3 protein, CDR3 DNA. The D gene is left open where the match is weak. Clone size appears in some rows only: once, few, many, or a class for an expanded clone.

-	TRBV5-1	many	TRBJ2-2	CASTRLGPEGGELFF	TGCGCCAGCACCCGACTCGGGCCGGAAGGCGGGGAGCTGTTTTTT
TRBD2	TRBV2	-	TRBJ2-7	CASKQAGGHHEQYF	TGTGCCAGCAAACAAGCGGGAGGGCACCACGAGCAGTACTTC
-	TRBV4-3	many	TRBJ1-3	CASSQDRQGIAGNTIYF	TGCGCCAGCAGCCAAGATCGTCAGGGGATCGCTGGAAACACCATATATTTT
TRBD2	TRBV5-4	-	TRBJ2-5	CASSLGAGGRETQYF	TGTGCCAGCAGCTTGGGAGCGGGGGGGAGGGAGACCCAGTACTTC
-	TRBV29-1	-	TRBJ1-2	CSLDSGNYGYAF	TGCAGCTTAGACAGCGGGAACTATGGCTACGCCTTC
-	TRBV7-6	few	TRBJ1-1	CASRRGTENTEAFF	TGTGCCAGCCGCCGGGGGACTGAGAACACTGAAGCTTTCTTT
-	TRBV7-9	many	TRBJ2-2	CASAPGTNTGELFF	TGTGCCAGCGCTCCCGGGACGAACACCGGGGAGCTGTTTTTT
TRBD1	TRBV5-1	-	TRBJ2-7	CASRTGTGTSRYGQYF	TGCGCCAGCCGAACCGGGACAGGGACCAGCAGGTACGGGCAGTACTTC
-	TRBV5-6	many	TRBJ2-7	CASSLGRQWTYEQYF	TGTGCCAGCAGCTTGGGACGTCAGTGGACCTACGAGCAGTACTTC
TRBD2	TRBV2	-	TRBJ2-7	CASRGLAGGVEQYF	TGTGCCAGCCGGGGACTAGCGGGAGGGGTCGAGCAGTACTTC
-	TRBV28	many	TRBJ1-2	CATYTSGTSLYGYTF	TGTGCCACTTATACCTCCGGGACATCCCTCTATGGCTACACCTTC
TRBD2	TRBV24-1	many	TRBJ2-7	CATSDPPGLLMNSYEQYF	TGTGCCACCAGTGACCCCCCGGGACTACTGATGAACTCCTACGAGCAGTACTTC
TRBD1	TRBV20-1	-	TRBJ1-1	CSATDRGAFF	TGCAGTGCTACAGACAGGGGGGCTTTCTTT
-	TRBV29-1	few	TRBJ2-7	CSLGPNYEQYF	TGCAGCTTAGGGCCGAACTACGAGCAGTACTTC
TRBD1	TRBV2	-	TRBJ1-1	CASRTGANTEAFF	TGTGCCAGCAGGACAGGGGCTAACACTGAAGCTTTCTTT
TRBD1	TRBV5-4	-	TRBJ2-7	CASSLWGTGRYEQYF	TGTGCCAGCAGCTTGTGGGGGACAGGGAGATACGAGCAGTACTTC
-	TRBV28	many	TRBJ1-2	CASSLWGIYGYTF	TGTGCCAGCAGTTTATGGGGGATTTATGGCTACACCTTC
-	TRBV27	many	TRBJ1-6	CASSLMGRNSPLHF	TGTGCCAGCAGTTTAATGGGTCGGAATTCACCCCTCCACTTT
TRBD1	TRBV7-8	many	TRBJ2-5	CASSQELRGPGETQYF	TGTGCCAGCAGCCAAGAGCTCAGGGGGCCGGGGGAGACCCAGTACTTC
-	TRBV7-8	-	TRBJ2-7	CASTLRAPYEQYF	TGTGCCAGCACCCTGCGGGCCCCCTACGAGCAGTACTTC
-	TRBV5-1	-	TRBJ2-7	CASGLGGGRKCEQYF	TGCGCCAGCGGCTTGGGGGGCGGGAGAAAGTGCGAGCAGTACTTC
-	TRBV28	many	TRBJ1-5	CASSFISGRQPQHF	TGTGCCAGCAGTTTCATCTCAGGCCGGCAGCCCCAGCATTTT
TRBD1	TRBV4-3	many	TRBJ2-3	CASSSYRGLTDTQYF	TGCGCCAGCAGCTCGTACAGGGGGCTTACAGATACGCAGTATTTT
-	TRBV7-6	-	TRBJ2-5	CASSFASRGETQYF	TGTGCCAGCAGCTTTGCCAGCAGAGGAGAGACCCAGTACTTC
-	TRBV11-1	-	TRBJ2-7	CASSLALWDPSYEQYF	TGTGCCAGCAGCTTAGCGCTGTGGGATCCCTCCTACGAGCAGTACTTC
TRBD2	TRBV20-1	-	TRBJ2-7	CSADPGTSGHSYEQYF	TGCAGTGCTGACCCAGGGACTAGCGGGCACTCCTACGAGCAGTACTTC
TRBD1	TRBV20-1	-	TRBJ2-7	CSAPRDRGPYEQYF	TGCAGTGCTCCTAGAGACAGGGGCCCCTACGAGCAGTACTTC
TRBD1	TRBV29-1	-	TRBJ2-7	CSARGDRVRSYEQYF	TGCAGTGCTAGAGGGGACAGGGTACGATCCTACGAGCAGTACTTC
TRBD1	TRBV9	few	TRBJ1-2	CASSVSAGGDYGYTF	TGTGCCAGCAGCGTATCGGCAGGGGGCGACTATGGCTACACCTTC